This T cell receptor (beta chain) originates from a study of response to subunit inactivated influenza vaccine. TCRdb fed the RT-PCR reads into MiXCR, producing one record per CDR3 protein. The table includes approximately 290,000 distinct CDR3 sequences, about 20% detected once. The V gene's germline CDR1 is SQVTM and CDR2 ANQGSEA. The CDR3 extends over 13 amino acids. Worth noting for this clonotype: No antigen is known for it. The junction and the germline gene differ at one end; a read error may be behind it.

General observations from the study: Each seasonal influenza vaccination, the authors suggested, recruits few new T cells.

The sequences come from PBMCs from blood, collected approximately 20 months after vaccination. The clonotype was recovered from a man between 50 and 70 years old who received an inactivated influenza vaccine. The chain is built from TRBV29-1 and TRBJ1-4, with 10 bases matching TRBD1. The CDR3, as DNA: TGCAGCGTTTCGGGACAGGGGAATGAAAAACTGTTATTT. Translating it yields CSVSGQGNEKLLF.